This T cell receptor (beta chain) came from a study of T cell repertoires in cytomegalovirus infection. In the study overall: In the study, CMV epitopes included recently identified HLA-C-restricted and well-studied HLA-B-restricted ones. Both CMV infection and a matching HLA type were indicated by public TCR beta signatures.

TCRdb re-called the reads through MiXCR, storing one row per CDR3 protein. The data hold roughly 990,000 distinct CDR3 sequences, with around 30% observed a single time. The study, taken as a whole, reports: Predominance within the ex vivo response was attributable to HLA-C-restricted CMV-specific TCR beta clonotypes. Cumulative public TCR beta family frequency identified CMV carriers with the relevant HLA.

A note on this clonotype: Its target is unknown.

V lost 3 bases, J lost 0 bases, and 11 bases lay in between. The CDR3 contains 15 residues. CDR1 is LNHDA, CDR2 SQIVND, per germline (reference sequence). The chain carries TRBV19 and TRBJ2-5, with no clear D. Sequencing used cultured CD8+ T cells from PBMCs, obtained from culture after CMV antigen stimulation. This receptor was obtained from a human donor in good health (CMV status not recorded). Some clones in this sample may be carry-over from other donors' samples. CDR3: CASSIFPADQETQYF. In DNA, the CDR3 is TGTGCCAGTAGTATTTTCCCGGCAGACCAAGAGACCCAGTACTTC.